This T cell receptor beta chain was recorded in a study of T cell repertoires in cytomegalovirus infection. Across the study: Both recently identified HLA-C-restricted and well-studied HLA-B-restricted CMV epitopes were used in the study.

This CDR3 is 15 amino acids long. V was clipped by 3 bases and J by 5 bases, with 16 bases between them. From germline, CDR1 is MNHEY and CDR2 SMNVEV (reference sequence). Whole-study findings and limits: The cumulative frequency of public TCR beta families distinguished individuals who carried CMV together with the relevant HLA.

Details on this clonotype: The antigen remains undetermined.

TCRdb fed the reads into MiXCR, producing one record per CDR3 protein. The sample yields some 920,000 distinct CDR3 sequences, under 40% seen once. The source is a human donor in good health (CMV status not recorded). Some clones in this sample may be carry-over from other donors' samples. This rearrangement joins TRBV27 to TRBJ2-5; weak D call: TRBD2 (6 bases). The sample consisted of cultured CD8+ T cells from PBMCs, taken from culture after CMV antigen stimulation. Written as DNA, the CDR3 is TGTGCCAGCAGTTTGGAGGGGCAGGAGTTGGAGACCCAGTACTTC. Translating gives CASSLEGQELETQYF.